This T cell receptor beta chain was profiled in a study of cytotoxic CD8 clonotypes in ibrutinib-treated CLL. The overall study: It was after a median approximately eleven months of treatment, range 6 to 36, that response samples were taken. Productive templates per sample averaged roughly 260,000; productive rearrangements, more than 75,000.

Clones were sequenced by immunoSEQ multiplex PCR, and TCRdb holds only the in-frame ones, with some missing. The sample has fewer than 200,000 clones; about four fifths are singletons. V was cut by 5 bases and J by 3 bases, with 11 bases left in between. The CDR3 is 13 amino acids. Per the germline V gene, CDR1 is SGHTA and CDR2 is FQGTGA. Sequenced here: PBMCs, sampled after 24 months of ibrutinib treatment. V usage is TRBV7-3 and J usage is TRBJ2-7; D not resolved. The TCR sequence derives from a human donor with chronic lymphocytic leukemia. The CDR3 DNA reads TGTGCCAGCAGCCCCGTCAGAGGCTACGAGCAGTACTTC. Translated: CASSPVRGYEQYF.